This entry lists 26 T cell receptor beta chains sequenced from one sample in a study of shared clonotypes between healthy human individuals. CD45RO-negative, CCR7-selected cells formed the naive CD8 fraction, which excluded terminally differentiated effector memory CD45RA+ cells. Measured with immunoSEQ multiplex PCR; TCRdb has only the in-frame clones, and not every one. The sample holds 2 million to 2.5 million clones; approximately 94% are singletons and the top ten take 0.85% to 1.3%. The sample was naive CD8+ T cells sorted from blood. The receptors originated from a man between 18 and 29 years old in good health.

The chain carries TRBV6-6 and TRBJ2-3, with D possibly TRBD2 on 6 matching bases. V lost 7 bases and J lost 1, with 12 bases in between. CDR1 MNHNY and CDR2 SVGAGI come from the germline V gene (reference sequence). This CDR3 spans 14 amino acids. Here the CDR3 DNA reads TGTGCCAGCACCTACTGGGGGGGCACAGATACGCAGTATTTT. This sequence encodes CASTYWGGTDTQYF.

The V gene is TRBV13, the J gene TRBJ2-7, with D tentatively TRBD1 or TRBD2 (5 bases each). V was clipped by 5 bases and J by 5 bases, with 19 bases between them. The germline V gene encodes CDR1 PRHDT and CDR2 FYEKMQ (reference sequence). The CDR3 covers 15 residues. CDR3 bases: TGTGCCAGCAGCCCCCGGGGCAGGCCATTCGACGAGCAGTACTTC. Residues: CASSPRGRPFDEQYF.

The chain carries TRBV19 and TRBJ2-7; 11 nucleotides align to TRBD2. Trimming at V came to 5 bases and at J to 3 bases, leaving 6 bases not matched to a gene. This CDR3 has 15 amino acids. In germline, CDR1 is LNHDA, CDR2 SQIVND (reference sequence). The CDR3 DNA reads TGTGCCAGTAGTCGGACTAGCGGGCGAAACTACGAGCAGTACTTC. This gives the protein CASSRTSGRNYEQYF.

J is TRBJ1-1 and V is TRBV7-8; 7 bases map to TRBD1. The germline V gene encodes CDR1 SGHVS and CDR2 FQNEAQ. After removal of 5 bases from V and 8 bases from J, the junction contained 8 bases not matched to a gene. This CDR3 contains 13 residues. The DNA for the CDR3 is TGTGCCAGCAGCGCCTCGGGACAGATAGAAGCTTTCTTT. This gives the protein CASSASGQIEAFF.

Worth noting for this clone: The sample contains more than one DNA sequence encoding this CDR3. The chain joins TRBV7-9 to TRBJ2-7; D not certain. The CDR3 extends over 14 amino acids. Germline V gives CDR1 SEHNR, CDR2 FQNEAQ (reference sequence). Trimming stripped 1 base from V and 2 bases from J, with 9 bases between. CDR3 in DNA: TGTGCCAGCAGCTTAGAGGGCCCAGCCTACGAGCAGTACTTC. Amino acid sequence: CASSLEGPAYEQYF. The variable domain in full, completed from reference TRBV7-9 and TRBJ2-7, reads DTGVSQNPRHKITKRGQNVTFRCDPISEHNRLYWYRQTLGQGPEFLTYFQNEAQLEKSRLLSDRFSAERPKGSFSTLEIQRTEQGDSAMYLCASSLEGPAYEQYFGPGTRLTVT.

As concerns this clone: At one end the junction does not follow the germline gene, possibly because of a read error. The CDR3, as DNA: TGTGCCAGCAGCTGGGGCGCCCGGGACAGGGGCTCCCACGAGCAGTACTTC. This translates into CASSWGARDRGSHEQYF. This sequence joins TRBV5-6 and TRBJ2-7; 10 nucleotides line up with TRBD1. From germline, CDR1 is SGHDT and CDR2 YYEEEE. The CDR3 length is 17 residues.

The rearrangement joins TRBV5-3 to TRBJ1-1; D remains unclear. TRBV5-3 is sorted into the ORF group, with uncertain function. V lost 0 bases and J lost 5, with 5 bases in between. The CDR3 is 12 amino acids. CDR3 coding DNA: TGTGCCAGAAGCTTGGAAGGAACTGAAGCTTTCTTT. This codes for CARSLEGTEAFF.

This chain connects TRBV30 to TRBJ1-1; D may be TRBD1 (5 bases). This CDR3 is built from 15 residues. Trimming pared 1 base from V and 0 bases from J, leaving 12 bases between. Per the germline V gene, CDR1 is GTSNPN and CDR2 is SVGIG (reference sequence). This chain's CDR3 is CAWSGKSTVNTEAFF. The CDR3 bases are TGTGCCTGGAGTGGAAAGTCGACAGTGAACACTGAAGCTTTCTTT.

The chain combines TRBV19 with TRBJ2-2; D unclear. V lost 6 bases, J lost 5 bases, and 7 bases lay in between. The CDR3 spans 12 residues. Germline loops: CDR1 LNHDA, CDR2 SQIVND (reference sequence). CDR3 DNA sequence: TGTGCCAGTAGGGACGGAACCGGGGAGCTGTTTTTT. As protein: CASRDGTGELFF.

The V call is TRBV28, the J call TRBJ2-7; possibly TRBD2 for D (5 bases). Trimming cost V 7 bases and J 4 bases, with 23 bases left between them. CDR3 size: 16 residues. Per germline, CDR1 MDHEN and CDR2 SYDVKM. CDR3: CASTLRGLPRGYEQYF. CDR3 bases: TGTGCCAGCACCCTCCGAGGTCTCCCACGGGGATACGAGCAGTACTTC. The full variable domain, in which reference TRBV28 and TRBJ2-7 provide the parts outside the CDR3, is DVKVTQSSRYLVKRTGEKVFLECVQDMDHENMFWYRQDPGLGLRLIYFSYDVKMKEKGDIPEGYSVSREKKERFSLILESASTNQTSMYLCASTLRGLPRGYEQYFGPGTRLTVT.

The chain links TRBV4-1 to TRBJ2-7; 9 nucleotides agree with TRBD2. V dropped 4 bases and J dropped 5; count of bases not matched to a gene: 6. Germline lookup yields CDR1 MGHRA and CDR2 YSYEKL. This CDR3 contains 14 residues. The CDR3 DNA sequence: TGCGCCAGCAGCCTGAGGCCTAGCGGGGACGAGCAGTACTTC. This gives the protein CASSLRPSGDEQYF.

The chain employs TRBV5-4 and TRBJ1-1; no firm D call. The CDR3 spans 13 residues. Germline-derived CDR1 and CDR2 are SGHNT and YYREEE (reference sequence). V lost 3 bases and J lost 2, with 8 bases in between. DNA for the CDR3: TGTGCCAGCAGCTCCGGGCCTAACACTGAAGCTTTCTTT. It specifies CASSSGPNTEAFF.

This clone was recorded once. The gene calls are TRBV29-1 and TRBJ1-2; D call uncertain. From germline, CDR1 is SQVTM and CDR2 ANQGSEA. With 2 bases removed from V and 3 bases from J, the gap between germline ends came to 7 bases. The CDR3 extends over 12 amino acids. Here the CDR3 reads CSVEPGDYGYTF. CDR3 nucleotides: TGCAGCGTTGAACCAGGAGACTATGGCTACACCTTC.

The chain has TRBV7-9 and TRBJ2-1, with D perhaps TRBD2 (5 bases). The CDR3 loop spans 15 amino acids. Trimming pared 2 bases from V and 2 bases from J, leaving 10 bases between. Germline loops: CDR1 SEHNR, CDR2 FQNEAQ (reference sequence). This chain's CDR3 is CASSLRLATYNEQFF. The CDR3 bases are TGTGCCAGCAGCTTACGGCTAGCCACCTACAATGAGCAGTTCTTC.

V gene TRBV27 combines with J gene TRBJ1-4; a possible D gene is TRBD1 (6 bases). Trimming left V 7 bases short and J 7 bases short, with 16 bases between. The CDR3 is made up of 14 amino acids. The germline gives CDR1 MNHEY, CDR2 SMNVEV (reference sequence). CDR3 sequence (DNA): TGTGCCAGCAAGGGGGTACCCTCGGGTGAAAAACTGTTTTTT. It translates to CASKGVPSGEKLFF.

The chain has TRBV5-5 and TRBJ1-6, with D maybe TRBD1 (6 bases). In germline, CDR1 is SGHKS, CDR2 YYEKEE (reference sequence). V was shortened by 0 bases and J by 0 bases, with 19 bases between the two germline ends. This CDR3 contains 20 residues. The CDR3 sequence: CASSLARDATGSSYNSPLHF. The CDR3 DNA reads TGTGCCAGCAGCTTGGCGAGGGACGCTACAGGGAGCTCCTATAATTCACCCCTCCACTTT.

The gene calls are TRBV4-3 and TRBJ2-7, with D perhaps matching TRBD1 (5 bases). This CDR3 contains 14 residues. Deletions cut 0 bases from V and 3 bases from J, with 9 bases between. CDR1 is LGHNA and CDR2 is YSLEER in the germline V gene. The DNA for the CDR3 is TGCGCCAGCAGCCAAGATGCAGGGTTCTACGAGCAGTACTTC. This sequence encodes CASSQDAGFYEQYF.

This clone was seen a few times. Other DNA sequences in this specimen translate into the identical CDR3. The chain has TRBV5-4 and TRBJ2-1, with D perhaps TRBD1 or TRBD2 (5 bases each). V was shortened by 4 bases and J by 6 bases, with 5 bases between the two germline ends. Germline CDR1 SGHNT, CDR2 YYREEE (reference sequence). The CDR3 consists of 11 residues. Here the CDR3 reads CASSGGNEQFF. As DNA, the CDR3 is TGTGCCAGCAGCGGGGGCAATGAGCAGTTCTTC.

In DNA form, the CDR3 reads TGCGCCAGCAGCCAAGATGTGGGTCCGGGCAACCAAGCTTTCTTT. Encoded protein: CASSQDVGPGNQAFF. The chain employs TRBV4-1 and TRBJ1-1; no reliable D call. The V gene lost 0 bases and the J gene lost 9 bases, with 17 bases spanning the gap. The germline CDR1 and CDR2 sequences are MGHRA and YSYEKL. This CDR3 is built from 15 residues.

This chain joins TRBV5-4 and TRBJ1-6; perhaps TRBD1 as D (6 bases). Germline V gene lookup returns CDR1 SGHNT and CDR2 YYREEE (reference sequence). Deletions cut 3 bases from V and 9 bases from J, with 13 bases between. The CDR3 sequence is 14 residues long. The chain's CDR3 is CASSYKGDLSPLHF. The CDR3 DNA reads TGTGCCAGCAGCTACAAGGGGGATCTTTCACCCCTCCACTTT.

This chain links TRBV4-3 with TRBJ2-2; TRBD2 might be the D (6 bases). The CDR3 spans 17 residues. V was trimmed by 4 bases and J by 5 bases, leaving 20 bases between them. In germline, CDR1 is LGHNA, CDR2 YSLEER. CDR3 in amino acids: CASSRSTGEGGTGELFF. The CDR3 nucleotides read TGCGCCAGCAGCCGCAGTACCGGGGAAGGAGGGACCGGGGAGCTGTTTTTT.

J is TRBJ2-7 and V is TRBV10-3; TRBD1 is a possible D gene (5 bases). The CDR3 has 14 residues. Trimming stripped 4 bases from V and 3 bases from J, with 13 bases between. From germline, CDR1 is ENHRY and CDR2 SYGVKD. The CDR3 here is CAISGGPHGYEQYF. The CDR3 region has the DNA TGTGCCATCAGTGGGGGCCCACACGGCTACGAGCAGTACTTC.

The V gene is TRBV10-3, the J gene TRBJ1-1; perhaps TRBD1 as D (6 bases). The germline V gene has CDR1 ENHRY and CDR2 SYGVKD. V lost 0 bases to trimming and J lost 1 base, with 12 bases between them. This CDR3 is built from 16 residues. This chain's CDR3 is CAISESDRTANTEAFF. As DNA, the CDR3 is TGTGCCATCAGTGAGTCGGACAGAACAGCGAACACTGAAGCTTTCTTT.

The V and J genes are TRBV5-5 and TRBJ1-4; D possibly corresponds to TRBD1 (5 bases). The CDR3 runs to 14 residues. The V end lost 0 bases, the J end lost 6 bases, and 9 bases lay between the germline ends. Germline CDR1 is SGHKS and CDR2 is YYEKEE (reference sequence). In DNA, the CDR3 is TGTGCCAGCAGCTTGGGAGGGGAGGATGAAAAACTGTTTTTT. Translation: CASSLGGEDEKLFF.

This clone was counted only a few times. CDR3 sequence (DNA): TGTGCCAGCAGCTTAGATCCAGGGGGTTCACCCCTCCACTTT. Translated, it gives CASSLDPGGSPLHF. This chain uses TRBV11-2 with TRBJ1-6; 7 bases are shared with TRBD1. Germline values: CDR1 SGHAT, CDR2 FQNNGV. CDR3 length: 14 amino acids. The trim removed 0 bases at V and 9 bases at J, leaving 2 bases unmatched.

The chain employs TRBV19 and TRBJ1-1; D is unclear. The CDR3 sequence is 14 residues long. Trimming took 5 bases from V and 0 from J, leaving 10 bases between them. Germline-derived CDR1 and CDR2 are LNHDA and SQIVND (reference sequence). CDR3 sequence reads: CASSALAMNTEAFF. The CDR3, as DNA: TGTGCCAGTAGTGCGTTAGCCATGAACACTGAAGCTTTCTTT.